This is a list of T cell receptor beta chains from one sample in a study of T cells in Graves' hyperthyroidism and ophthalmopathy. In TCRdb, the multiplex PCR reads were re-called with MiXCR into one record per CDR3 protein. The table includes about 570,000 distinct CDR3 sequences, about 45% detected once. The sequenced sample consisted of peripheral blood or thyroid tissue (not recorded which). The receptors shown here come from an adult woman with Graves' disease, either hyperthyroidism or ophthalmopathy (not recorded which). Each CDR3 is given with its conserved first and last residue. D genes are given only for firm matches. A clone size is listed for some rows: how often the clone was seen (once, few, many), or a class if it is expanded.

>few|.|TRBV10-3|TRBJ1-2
TGTGCCATCGCGGAACTGAATTCTAACTATGGCTACACCTTC
CAIAELNSNYGYTF
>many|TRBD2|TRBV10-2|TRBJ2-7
TGCGCCAGCACTGAAACTCCGGGGGGGGGGTTGGGCGAGCAGTACTTC
CASTETPGGGLGEQYF
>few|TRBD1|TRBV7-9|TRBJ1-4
TGTGCCAGCAGCTTACGTCGAAGTCAGGGGGATGAAAAACTGTTTTTT
CASSLRRSQGDEKLFF
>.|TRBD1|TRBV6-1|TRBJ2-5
TGTGCCAGCAGTGAAACACAGGGGATGATGGAGACCCAGTACTTC
CASSETQGMMETQYF
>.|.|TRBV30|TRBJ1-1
TGTGCCTGGAGCGCCATGATCACTGAAGCTTTCTTT
CAWSAMITEAFF
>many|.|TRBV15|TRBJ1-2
TGTGCCACCAGCAGAGATTCACAGAGCTATGGCTACACCTTC
CATSRDSQSYGYTF
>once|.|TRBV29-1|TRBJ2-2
TGCAGCGCCTCCGTTGGTGGGGCTACCGGGGAGCTGTTTTTT
CSASVGGATGELFF
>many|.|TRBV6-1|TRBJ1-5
TGTGCCAGCATGAGGGCGAGCGATCAGCCCCAGCATTTT
CASMRASDQPQHF
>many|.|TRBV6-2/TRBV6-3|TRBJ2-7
TGTGCCTCAAGGGGTGCCCTCTCCTACGAGCAGTACTTC
CASRGALSYEQYF
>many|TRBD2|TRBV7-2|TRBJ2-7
TGTGCCAGCAGCGGGATAGCGGGAACAGGCGAGCAGTACTTC
CASSGIAGTGEQYF
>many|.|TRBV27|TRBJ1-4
TGTGCCAGCAGTTTCGCGGGGGCTAATGAAAAACTGTTTTTT
CASSFAGANEKLFF
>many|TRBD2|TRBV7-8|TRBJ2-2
TGTGCCAGCAGCTTCGGGACTAGCGGGAAAACCGGGGAGCTGTTTTTT
CASSFGTSGKTGELFF
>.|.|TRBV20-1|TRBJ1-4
TGCAGTGCTAGAGACGGGGAAAAACTGTTTTTT
CSARDGEKLFF
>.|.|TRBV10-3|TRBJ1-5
TGTGCCATCGGAGGGGATAGTCAGCCCCAGCATTTT
CAIGGDSQPQHF
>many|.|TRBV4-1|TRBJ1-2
TGCGCCAGCAGCCATCAGGACATTAACTATGGCTACACCTTC
CASSHQDINYGYTF
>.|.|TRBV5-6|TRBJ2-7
TGTGCCAGCAGCTTGGAGGTAGCTAGGAAGCAGTACTTC
CASSLEVARKQYF
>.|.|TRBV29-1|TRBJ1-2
TGCAGCGTTGAGACAGGTTTTCGGTATGGCTACACCTTC
CSVETGFRYGYTF
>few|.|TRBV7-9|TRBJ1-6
TGTGCCAGCAGCCCCGGACGAGAATCACCCCTCCACTTT
CASSPGRESPLHF
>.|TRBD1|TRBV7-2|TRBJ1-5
TGTGCCAGCAGCTTGGACAGGACGGGTCAGCCCCAGCATTTT
CASSLDRTGQPQHF
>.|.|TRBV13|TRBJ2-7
TGTGCCAGCAGCTTAGGCCCTACGAGCTCCTACGAGCAGTACTTC
CASSLGPTSSYEQYF
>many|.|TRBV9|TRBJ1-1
TGTGCCAGCAGCGTAGGGGGAGGGGGGGACACTGAAGCTTTCTTT
CASSVGGGGDTEAFF
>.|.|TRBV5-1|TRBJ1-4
TGCGCCAGCTCCGCGGGGACGGCCGGTGGGAAACTGTTTTTT
CASSAGTAGGKLFF
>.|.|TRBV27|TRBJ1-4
TGTGCCAGCAGGGTTCAAGGAGAAAAACTGTTTTTT
CASRVQGEKLFF
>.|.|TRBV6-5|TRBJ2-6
TGTGCCAGCAGGGACCGGACAAGCTCTGGGGCCAACGTCCTGACTTTC
CASRDRTSSGANVLTF
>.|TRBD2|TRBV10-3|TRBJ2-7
TGTGCCATCACCCCCGGGACTAGCGTTTACGAGCAGTACTTC
CAITPGTSVYEQYF
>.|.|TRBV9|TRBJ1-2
TGTGCCAGCAGCGAGGACGGAAATAACTATGGCTACACCTTC
CASSEDGNNYGYTF
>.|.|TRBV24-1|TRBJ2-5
TGTGCCACCAGCGGGAGAGGCTACCAAGAGACCCAGTACTTC
CATSGRGYQETQYF
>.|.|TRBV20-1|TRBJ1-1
TGCAGTGCTAGAGCCGAGGGAGGAGGGGGCACTGAAGCTTTCTTT
CSARAEGGGGTEAFF
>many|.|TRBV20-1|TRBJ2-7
TGCAGTGCTGGGGACACGGGACTAAGGCCTACGAAGCAGTACTTC
CSAGDTGLRPTKQYF
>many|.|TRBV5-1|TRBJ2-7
TGCGCCAGCAGCTTGGCAGTACAGGGCGGCGAGCAGTACTTC
CASSLAVQGGEQYF
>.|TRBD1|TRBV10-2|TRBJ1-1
TGCGCCAGCCGCCCGGGACAGCGGGGAACTGAAGCTTTCTTT
CASRPGQRGTEAFF
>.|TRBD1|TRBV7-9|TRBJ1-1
TGTGCCAGCAGCCAAACAGGGGCGGGAACTGAAGCTTTCTTT
CASSQTGAGTEAFF
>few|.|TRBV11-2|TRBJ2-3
TGTGCCAGCGGAGCTTCAATAGATACGCAGTATTTT
CASGASIDTQYF
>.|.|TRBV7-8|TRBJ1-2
TGTGCCAGCAGACTCCGGACAGAAGTCATCTATGGCTACACCTTC
CASRLRTEVIYGYTF
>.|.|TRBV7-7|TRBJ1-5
TGTGCTAGCAGCTCCGGGTCGGGGCCCGGACAGAATAGCAATCAGCCCCAGCATTTT
CASSSGSGPGQNSNQPQHF
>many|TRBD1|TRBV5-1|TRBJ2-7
TGCGCCAGCAGCTTGGACCGAGACAGGGGCTACGAGCAGTACTTC
CASSLDRDRGYEQYF
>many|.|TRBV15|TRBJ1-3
TGTGCCACCAGCCCCCGTGGAGGGACTGGAAACACCATATATTTT
CATSPRGGTGNTIYF
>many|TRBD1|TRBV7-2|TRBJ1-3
TGTGCCAGCAGCCCTCGACAGGGGTATCTATCTGGAAACACCATATATTTT
CASSPRQGYLSGNTIYF
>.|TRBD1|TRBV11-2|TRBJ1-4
TGTGCCAGCAGCACGGGACAGCTTAGTAATGAAAAACTGTTTTTT
CASSTGQLSNEKLFF
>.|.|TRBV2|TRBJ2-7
TGTGCCAGCAGTGAAGCGGGACACAGCTCCTACGAGCAGTACTTC
CASSEAGHSSYEQYF